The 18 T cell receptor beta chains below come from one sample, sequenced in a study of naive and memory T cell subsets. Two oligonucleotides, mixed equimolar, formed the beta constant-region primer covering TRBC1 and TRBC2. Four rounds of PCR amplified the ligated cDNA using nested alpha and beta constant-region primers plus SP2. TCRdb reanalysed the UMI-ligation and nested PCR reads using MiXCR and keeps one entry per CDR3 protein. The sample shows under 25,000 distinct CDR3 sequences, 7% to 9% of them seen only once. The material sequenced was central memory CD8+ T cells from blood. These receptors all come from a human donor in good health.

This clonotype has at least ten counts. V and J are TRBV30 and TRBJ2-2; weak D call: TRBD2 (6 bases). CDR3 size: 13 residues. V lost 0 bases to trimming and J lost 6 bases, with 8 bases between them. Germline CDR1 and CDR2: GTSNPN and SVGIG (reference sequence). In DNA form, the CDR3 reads TGTGCCTGGAGTGTCCGGGAGCCCGGGGAGCTGTTTTTT. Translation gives CAWSVREPGELFF. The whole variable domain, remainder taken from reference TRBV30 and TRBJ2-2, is SQTIHQWPATLVQPVGSPLSLECTVEGTSNPNLYWYRQAAGRGLQLLFYSVGIGQISSEVPQNLSASRPQDRQFILSSKKLLLSDSGFYLCAWSVREPGELFFGEGSRLTVL.

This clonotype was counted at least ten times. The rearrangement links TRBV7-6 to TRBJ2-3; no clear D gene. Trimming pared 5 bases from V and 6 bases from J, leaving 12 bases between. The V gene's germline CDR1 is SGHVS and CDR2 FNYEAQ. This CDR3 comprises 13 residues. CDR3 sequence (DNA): TGTGCCAGCAGCCTAATGGGCTCGGATACGCAGTATTTT. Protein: CASSLMGSDTQYF. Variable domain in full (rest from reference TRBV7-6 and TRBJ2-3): GAGVSQSPRYKVTKRGQDVALRCDPISGHVSLYWYRQALGQGPEFLTYFNYEAQQDKSGLPNDRFSAERPEGSISTLTIQRTEQRDSAMYRCASSLMGSDTQYFGPGTRLTVL.

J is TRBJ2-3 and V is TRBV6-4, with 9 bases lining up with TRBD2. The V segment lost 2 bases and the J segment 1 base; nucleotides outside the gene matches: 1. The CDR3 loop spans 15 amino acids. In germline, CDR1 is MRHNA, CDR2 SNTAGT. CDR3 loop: CASSDASGGTDTQYF. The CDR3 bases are TGTGCCAGCAGTGACGCTAGCGGGGGCACAGATACGCAGTATTTT.

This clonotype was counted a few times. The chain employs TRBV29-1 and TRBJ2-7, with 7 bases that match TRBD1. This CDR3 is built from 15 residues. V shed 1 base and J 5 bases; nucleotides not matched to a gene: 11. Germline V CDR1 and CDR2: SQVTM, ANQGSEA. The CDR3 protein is CSVEGLETGSNEQYF. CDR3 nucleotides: TGCAGCGTTGAAGGCCTTGAGACAGGGTCTAACGAGCAGTACTTC.

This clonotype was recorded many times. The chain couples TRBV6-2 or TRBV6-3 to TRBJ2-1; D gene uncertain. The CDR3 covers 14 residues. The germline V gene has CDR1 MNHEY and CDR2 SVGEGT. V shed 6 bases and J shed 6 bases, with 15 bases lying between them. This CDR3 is CASSLARSPNEQFF. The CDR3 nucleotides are TGTGCCAGCAGCCTGGCAAGATCCCCCAATGAGCAGTTCTTC.

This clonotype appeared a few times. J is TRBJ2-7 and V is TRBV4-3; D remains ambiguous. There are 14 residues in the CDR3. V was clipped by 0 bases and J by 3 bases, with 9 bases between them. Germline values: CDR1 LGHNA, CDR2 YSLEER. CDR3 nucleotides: TGCGCCAGCAGCCAAGATCCAAGGGTCTACGAGCAGTACTTC. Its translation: CASSQDPRVYEQYF.

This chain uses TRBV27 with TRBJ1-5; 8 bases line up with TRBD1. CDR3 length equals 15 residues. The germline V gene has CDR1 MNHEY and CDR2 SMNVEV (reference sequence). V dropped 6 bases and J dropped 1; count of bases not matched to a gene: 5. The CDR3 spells CASSGQGESNQPQHF. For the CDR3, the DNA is TGTGCCAGCAGCGGACAGGGCGAAAGCAATCAGCCCCAGCATTTT.

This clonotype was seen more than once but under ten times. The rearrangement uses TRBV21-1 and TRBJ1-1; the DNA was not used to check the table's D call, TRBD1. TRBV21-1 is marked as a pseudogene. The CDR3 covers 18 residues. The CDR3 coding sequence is TGTGCCAGCAGCAAATCAGACAGGCTCACTATCATGAACACTGAAGCTTTCTTT. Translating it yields CASSKSDRLTIMNTEAFF.

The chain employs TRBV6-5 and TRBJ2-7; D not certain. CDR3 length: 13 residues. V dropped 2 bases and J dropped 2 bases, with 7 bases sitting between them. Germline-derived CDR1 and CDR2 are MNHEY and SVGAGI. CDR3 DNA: TGTGCCAGCAGTTACGCTGGAACCTACGAGCAGTACTTC. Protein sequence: CASSYAGTYEQYF.

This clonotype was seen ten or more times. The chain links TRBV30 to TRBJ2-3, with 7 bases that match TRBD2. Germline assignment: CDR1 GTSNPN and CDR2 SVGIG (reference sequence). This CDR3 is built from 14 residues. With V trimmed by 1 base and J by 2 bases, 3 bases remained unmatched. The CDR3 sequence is CAWSGTRATDTQYF. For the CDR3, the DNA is TGTGCCTGGAGTGGGACTAGGGCCACAGATACGCAGTATTTT.

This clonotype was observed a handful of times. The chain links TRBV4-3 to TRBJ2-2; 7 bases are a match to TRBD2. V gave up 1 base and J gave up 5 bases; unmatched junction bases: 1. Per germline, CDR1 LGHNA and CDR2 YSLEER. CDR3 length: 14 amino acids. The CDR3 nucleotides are TGCGCCAGCAGCCAAGTGGGAGGGACCGGGGAGCTGTTTTTT. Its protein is CASSQVGGTGELFF.

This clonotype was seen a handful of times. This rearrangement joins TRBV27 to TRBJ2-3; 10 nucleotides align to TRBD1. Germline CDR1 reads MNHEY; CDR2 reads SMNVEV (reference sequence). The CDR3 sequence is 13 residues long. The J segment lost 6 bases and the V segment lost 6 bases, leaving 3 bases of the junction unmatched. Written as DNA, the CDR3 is TGTGCCAGCAGGACAGGGGGCTTTGATACGCAGTATTTT. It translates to CASRTGGFDTQYF.

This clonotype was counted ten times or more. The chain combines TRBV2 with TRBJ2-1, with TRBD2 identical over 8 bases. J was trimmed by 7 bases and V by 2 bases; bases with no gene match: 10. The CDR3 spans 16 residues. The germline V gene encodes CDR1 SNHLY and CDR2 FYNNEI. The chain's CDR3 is CASSELAGGFTNEQFF. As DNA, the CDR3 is TGTGCCAGCAGTGAACTAGCGGGCGGCTTCACGAATGAGCAGTTCTTC.

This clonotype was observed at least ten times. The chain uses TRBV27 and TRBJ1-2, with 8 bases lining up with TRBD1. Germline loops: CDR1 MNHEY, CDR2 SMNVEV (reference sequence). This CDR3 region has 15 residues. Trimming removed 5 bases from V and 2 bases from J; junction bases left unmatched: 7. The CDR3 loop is CASSLDRGENYGYTF. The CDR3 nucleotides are TGTGCCAGCAGTCTCGACAGGGGCGAAAACTATGGCTACACCTTC.

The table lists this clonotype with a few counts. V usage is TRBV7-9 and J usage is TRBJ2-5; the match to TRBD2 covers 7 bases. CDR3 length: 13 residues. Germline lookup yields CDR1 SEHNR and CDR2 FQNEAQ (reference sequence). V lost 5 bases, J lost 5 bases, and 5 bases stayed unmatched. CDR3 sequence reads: CASSLGLRETQYF. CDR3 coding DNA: TGTGCCAGCAGCCTGGGACTAAGGGAGACCCAGTACTTC.

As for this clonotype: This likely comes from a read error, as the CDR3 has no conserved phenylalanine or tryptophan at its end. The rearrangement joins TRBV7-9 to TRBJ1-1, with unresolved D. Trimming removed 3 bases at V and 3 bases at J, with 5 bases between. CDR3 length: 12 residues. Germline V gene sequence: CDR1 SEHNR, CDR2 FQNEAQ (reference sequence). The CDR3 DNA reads TGTGCCAGCAGCTTTAGGGACACTGAAGCTTTCTTG. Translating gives CASSFRDTEAFL.

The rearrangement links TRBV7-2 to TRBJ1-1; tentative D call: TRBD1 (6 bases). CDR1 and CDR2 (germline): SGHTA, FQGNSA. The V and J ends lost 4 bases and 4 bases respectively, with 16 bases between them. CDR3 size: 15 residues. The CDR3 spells CASSSVGGGLTEAFF. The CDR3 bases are TGTGCCAGCAGCTCTGTGGGCGGGGGCCTCACTGAAGCTTTCTTT. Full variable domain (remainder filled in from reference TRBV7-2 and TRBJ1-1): GAGVSQSPSNKVTEKGKDVELRCDPISGHTALYWYRQSLGQGLEFLIYFQGNSAPDKSGLPSDRFSAERTGGSVSTLTIQRTQQEDSAVYLCASSSVGGGLTEAFFGQGTRLTVV.

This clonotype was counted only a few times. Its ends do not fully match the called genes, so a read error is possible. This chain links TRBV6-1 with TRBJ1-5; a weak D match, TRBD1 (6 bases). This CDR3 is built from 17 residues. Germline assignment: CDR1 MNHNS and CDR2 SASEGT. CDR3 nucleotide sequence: TGTGCCAGCAGTGACAATCCCGGGACACGTAGCGATCAGCCCCAGCATTTT. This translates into CASSDNPGTRSDQPQHF.